The sample holds a few counts of the clone carrying this TCR beta chain. The data were obtained in a study of early T cells in non-severe SARS-CoV-2 infection. One entry per CDR3 protein results from TCRdb running MiXCR on the 5' RACE reads. Of 65,000 to 90,000 distinct CDR3 sequences in the sample, approximately 12% were seen once. The germline V gene encodes CDR1 MNHEY and CDR2 SVGAGI. V was cut by 6 bases and J by 0 bases, with 9 bases left in between. CDR3 length: 13 amino acids. The sequence was obtained from an adult who was a healthcare worker with PCR-confirmed SARS-CoV-2 infection or an uninfected control (not recorded which). The V and J genes are TRBV6-5 and TRBJ2-7; D is undetermined. Input material: whole blood. CDR3 sequence: CASRVESSYEQYF. DNA of the CDR3: TGTGCCAGCAGGGTTGAAAGCTCCTACGAGCAGTACTTC.